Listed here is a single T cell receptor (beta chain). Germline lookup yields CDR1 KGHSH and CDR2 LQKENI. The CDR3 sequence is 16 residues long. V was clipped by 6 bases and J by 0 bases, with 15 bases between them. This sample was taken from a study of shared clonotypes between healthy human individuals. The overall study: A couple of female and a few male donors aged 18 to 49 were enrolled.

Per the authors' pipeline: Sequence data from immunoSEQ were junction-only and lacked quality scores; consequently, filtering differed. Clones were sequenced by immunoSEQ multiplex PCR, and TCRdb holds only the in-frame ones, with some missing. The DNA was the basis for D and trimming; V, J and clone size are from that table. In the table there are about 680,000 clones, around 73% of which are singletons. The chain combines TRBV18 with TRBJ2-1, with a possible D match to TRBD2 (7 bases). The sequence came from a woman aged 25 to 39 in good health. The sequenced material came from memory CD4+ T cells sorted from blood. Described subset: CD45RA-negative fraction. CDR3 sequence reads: CASSTAAGASYNEQFF. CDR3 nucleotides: TGTGCCAGCTCGACTGCGGCGGGGGCCTCCTACAATGAGCAGTTCTTC. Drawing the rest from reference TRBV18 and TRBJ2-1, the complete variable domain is NAGVMQNPRHLVRRRGQEARLRCSPMKGHSHVYWYRQLPEEGLKFMVYLQKENIIDESGMPKERFSAEFPKEGPSILRIQQVVRGDSAAYFCASSTAAGASYNEQFFGPGTRLTVL.